What follows is one TCR beta chain and its context. Its specificity is not known. Germline-derived CDR1 and CDR2 are MNHEY and SVGEGT. This CDR3 has 14 amino acids. Trimming removed 7 bases from V and 6 bases from J, with 17 bases in between. Using unique molecular identifiers, the investigators prepared the TCRbeta library. Using its own MiXCR run on the PCR reads, TCRdb lists one record per CDR3 protein. The top ten clones hold roughly 30% of a sample with about a million distinct CDR3 sequences, about 29% of them seen once. The sample comes from a study of T-cell reconstitution after alpha-beta-depleted transplantation in children. General study points: Approximately two months post-transplant, alpha-beta T cells reportedly originated from several hundred expanded graft clones. T-cell numbers and diversity one year post-transplant derived largely from freshly generated T cells.

The chain couples TRBV6-2 or TRBV6-3 to TRBJ2-3; D is possibly TRBD2 (6 bases). The source is a boy in the first two years of life who had a stem cell transplant for SCID, so the T cells may come from the graft donor. This specimen was PBMCs, mostly from graft donor cells, taken 360 days after TCRalphabeta/CD19-depleted stem cell transplant. The CDR3 loop is CASTPRAGRDTQYF. The CDR3 DNA reads as TGTGCCAGCACCCCAAGGGCGGGGCGCGATACGCAGTATTTT.